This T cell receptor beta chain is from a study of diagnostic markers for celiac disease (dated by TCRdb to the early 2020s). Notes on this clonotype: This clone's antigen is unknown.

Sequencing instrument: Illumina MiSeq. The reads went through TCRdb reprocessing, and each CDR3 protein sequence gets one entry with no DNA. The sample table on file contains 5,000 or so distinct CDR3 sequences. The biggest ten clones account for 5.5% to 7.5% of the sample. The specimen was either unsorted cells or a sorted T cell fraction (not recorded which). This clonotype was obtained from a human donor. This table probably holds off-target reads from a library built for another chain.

For the CDR3, the sequence is CASSLGRASSGEQFF. The sequence joins TRBV27 to TRBJ2-1; no DNA is available, so the TRBD1 call from TCRdb remains unchecked. CDR1 MNHEY and CDR2 SMNVEV are derived from the germline V gene (reference sequence). Measured from the cysteine to the phenylalanine, the CDR3 is 15 residues long. No DNA sequence is on record.